This T cell receptor beta chain came from a study of cytomegalovirus exposure and HLA in healthy donors. CDR1 and CDR2 from the germline V gene are SGHNT and YYREEE (reference sequence). This CDR3 is 14 amino acids long. V shed 2 bases and J shed 7 bases, with 13 bases lying between them. It was with 60 Vbeta and 13 Jbeta primers that the PCR ran. Assay: immunoSEQ multiplex PCR; the TCRdb copy retains only in-frame clones and omits some. The table shows about 170,000 clones, with around four fifths occurring only once. This clonotype originated in a female donor in good health and CMV-seronegative. This chain uses TRBV5-4 with TRBJ2-1; the D gene is possibly TRBD2 (5 bases). The sequencing input was PBMCs. CDR3 protein: CASSLQNGINEQFF. DNA for the CDR3: TGTGCCAGCAGCTTACAGAACGGGATTAATGAGCAGTTCTTC.